The 12 T cell receptor beta chains reported below all come from one sample, sequenced in a study of T-cell reconstitution after alpha-beta-depleted transplantation in children. TCRbeta library construction was performed incorporating unique molecular identifiers. TCRdb independently ran MiXCR on the PCR reads; one entry per CDR3 protein. The sample includes 45,000 to 70,000 distinct CDR3 sequences, about 40% seen only once; the top ten take roughly 98%. The material sequenced was PBMCs, mostly from graft donor cells, taken 360 days after TCRalphabeta/CD19-depleted stem cell transplant. Source of these receptors: a male patient under 18 who had a stem cell transplant for acute lymphoblastic leukemia, so the T cells may come from the graft donor.

This clonotype was recorded only once. This chain links TRBV7-3 with TRBJ1-2, with D perhaps TRBD1 (5 bases). The length of the CDR3 is 16 residues. Trimming stripped 1 base from V and 1 base from J, with 13 bases between. Germline CDR1 SGHTA, CDR2 FQGTGA. This CDR3 reads CASSLIGGDLNYGYTF. CDR3 coding DNA: TGTGCCAGCAGCTTAATTGGAGGGGATCTTAACTATGGCTACACCTTC.

The chain recombines TRBV3-1 with TRBJ2-4, with D possibly matching TRBD2 (5 bases). V gave up 8 bases and J gave up 5 bases, with 13 bases separating them. From germline, CDR1 is LGHDT and CDR2 YNNKEL (reference sequence). The CDR3 is made up of 13 amino acids. CDR3 residues: CASQRLSENIQYF. Here the CDR3 DNA reads TGTGCCAGCCAGAGACTATCGGAAAACATTCAGTACTTC.

J is TRBJ2-1 and V is TRBV9; D possibly uses TRBD1 or TRBD2 (6 bases each). Trimming removed 0 bases from V and 9 bases from J, with 13 bases in between. This CDR3 is built from 14 residues. Per the germline V gene, CDR1 is SGDLS and CDR2 is YYNGEE. The CDR3 is CASSVVGGGSEQFF. In nucleotides, the CDR3 is TGTGCCAGCAGCGTAGTCGGGGGCGGAAGTGAGCAGTTCTTC.

The chain combines TRBV18 with TRBJ1-1; TRBD1 matches 7 bases. The CDR3 is made up of 10 amino acids. The germline gives CDR1 KGHSH, CDR2 LQKENI. V shed 8 bases, J shed 8 bases, and the junction held 2 bases outside the gene matches. As DNA, the CDR3 is TGTGCCAGCGCGGGACAGGAAGCTTTCTTT. This codes for CASAGQEAFF.

The chain links TRBV27 to TRBJ2-7; no definite D call. Trimming took off 3 bases at V and 2 bases at J, with 11 bases between the two ends. The CDR3 covers 14 residues. Germline CDR1 and CDR2: MNHEY and SMNVEV (reference sequence). The CDR3 DNA reads TGTGCCAGCAGTTTGAACATTGAAGCCTACGAGCAGTACTTC. Translating it yields CASSLNIEAYEQYF.

This clonotype was detected only a few times. The CDR3 here is CASRADGGELFF. The DNA of the CDR3 is TGTGCCAGCAGGGCAGATGGAGGGGAGCTGTTTTTT. The chain joins TRBV2 to TRBJ2-2; D is undetermined. Germline CDR1 and CDR2: SNHLY and FYNNEI. V lost 6 bases and J lost 8, with 10 bases in between. This CDR3 is built from 12 residues. The whole variable domain, remainder taken from reference TRBV2 and TRBJ2-2, is EPEVTQTPSHQVTQMGQEVILRCVPISNHLYFYWYRQILGQKVEFLVSFYNNEISEKSEIFDDQFSVERPDGSNFTLKIRSTKLEDSAMYFCASRADGGELFFGEGSRLTVL.

There are a few counts of this clonotype. V usage is TRBV20-1 and J usage is TRBJ2-5; no clear D gene. The CDR3 is 12 residues long. Germline V CDR1 and CDR2: DFQATT, SNEGSKA (reference sequence). V lost 1 base to trimming and J lost 5 bases, with 8 bases between them. CDR3 sequence reads: CSARGYGETQYF. CDR3 coding DNA: TGCAGTGCTAGAGGATATGGGGAGACCCAGTACTTC.

The chain employs TRBV29-1 and TRBJ2-1, with TRBD2 identical over 7 bases. V lost 3 bases and J lost 4; bases outside the gene matches: 6. This CDR3 is built from 14 residues. CDR1 and CDR2 (germline): SQVTM, ANQGSEA. In nucleotides, the CDR3 is TGCAGCGTTGAGAGCGGGGAGATTTACAATGAGCAGTTCTTC. Residues: CSVESGEIYNEQFF.

The rearrangement uses TRBV29-1 and TRBJ2-7; no clear D gene. Trimming cost V 1 base and J 5 bases, with 9 bases left between them. This CDR3 contains 12 residues. Germline values: CDR1 SQVTM, CDR2 ANQGSEA. CDR3 coding DNA: TGCAGCGTTGAAGGGGGTTCCCACGAGCAGTACTTC. Its translation is CSVEGGSHEQYF.

The V and J genes are TRBV5-1 and TRBJ2-7; 7 nucleotides agree with TRBD1. This CDR3 has 14 residues. The V and J ends lost 0 bases and 3 bases, in that order; junction bases with no gene match: 3. Germline loops: CDR1 SGHRS, CDR2 YFSETQ. The CDR3, as DNA: TGCGCCAGCAGCTTGGAGGGACAGTTCTACGAGCAGTACTTC. Translated, it gives CASSLEGQFYEQYF.

The chain is built from TRBV24-1 and TRBJ2-7; D is unresolved. Deletions cut 8 bases from V and 5 bases from J, with 12 bases between. This CDR3 has 12 residues. Germline V gives CDR1 KGHDR, CDR2 SFDVKD. CDR3 in amino acids: CATTVVSHEQYF. As DNA, the CDR3 is TGTGCCACCACGGTGGTATCCCACGAGCAGTACTTC.

This clonotype has only a few counts. The chain joins TRBV27 to TRBJ2-5, with D unclear. Trimming took off 6 bases at V and 5 bases at J, with 4 bases between the two ends. This CDR3 contains 10 residues. The germline V gene encodes CDR1 MNHEY and CDR2 SMNVEV (reference sequence). The CDR3 bases are TGTGCCAGCAGAAGGGAGACCCAGTACTTC. Amino acid sequence: CASRRETQYF.